This entry lists 27 T cell receptor beta chains sequenced from one sample in a study of patients and donors after allogeneic stem cell transplantation (dated by TCRdb to the early 2020s). The protocol used for the library was RT-PCR. The sequencer was a NextSeq 550. Using fastp trimming at Q25 and MiXCR clonotype assembly, TCRdb reanalyzed the public sequencing data and kept in-frame beta chains. Rows are unified per CDR3 protein, each entry keeping the most common DNA and genes. This sample comprises approximately 9,000 distinct CDR3 sequences, approximately 3.9% of them detected only once. The top ten clones comprise roughly 21% of the sample. Sequenced input: blood, either unsorted or a sorted T cell fraction (not recorded which). The receptors here all came from a human donor who was either an allogeneic HSCT recipient or a stem cell or donor lymphocyte infusion donor (not recorded which). It is not recorded whose cells these are; they may come from a transplant donor.

This clonotype was recorded many times. This sequence joins TRBV28 and TRBJ2-5; 9 nucleotides align to TRBD1. The J segment lost 5 bases and the V segment lost 6 bases, leaving 10 bases of the junction unmatched. Germline assignment: CDR1 MDHEN and CDR2 SYDVKM. There are 15 residues in the CDR3. The CDR3 is CASSPQGATRETQYF. The CDR3 coding sequence is TGTGCCAGCAGCCCACAGGGGGCGACGAGGGAGACCCAGTACTTC.

This clonotype is large by share. At one end, the junction sequence differs from germline, possibly due to a read error. J is TRBJ2-2 and V is TRBV12-3 or TRBV12-4, with a weak D call TRBD2 (5 bases). This CDR3 contains 12 residues. The CDR3 sequence: CASSIATGELFF. The CDR3 DNA follows: TGTGCCAGCAGTATAGCGACCGGGGAGCTGTTTTTT.

Many counts were recorded for this clonotype. This chain links TRBV12-3 or TRBV12-4 with TRBJ2-1, with TRBD1 matching 10 bases. This CDR3 has 14 residues. Trimming took 8 bases from V and 6 from J; bases not matched to a gene: 7. The CDR3 coding sequence is TGTGCCAGCGTTCGGACAGGGGGTGTCAATGAGCAGTTCTTC. Translation: CASVRTGGVNEQFF.

This clonotype qualifies as medium-sized (0.01 to 0.1%). This chain connects TRBV12-3 or TRBV12-4 to TRBJ1-6; D possibly corresponds to TRBD1 (6 bases). The CDR3 has 15 residues. Trimming removed 6 bases from V and 1 base from J, with 10 bases in between. The chain's CDR3 is CASSRTASYNSPLHF. Here the CDR3 DNA reads TGTGCCAGCAGCCGGACAGCGTCCTATAATTCACCCCTCCACTTT.

This clonotype was seen many times. The genes are TRBV18 and TRBJ2-7; the match to TRBD2 covers 8 bases. Germline V gene data show CDR1 as KGHSH and CDR2 as LQKENI. Trimming cost V 8 bases and J 3 bases; bases outside gene matches: 12. This CDR3 comprises 15 residues. The chain's CDR3 is CASNTRVAGIYEQYF. The CDR3 region has the DNA TGTGCCAGCAATACCAGGGTAGCGGGAATCTACGAGCAGTACTTC. The complete variable domain, with remaining parts taken from reference TRBV18 and TRBJ2-7, reads NAGVMQNPRHLVRRRGQEARLRCSPMKGHSHVYWYRQLPEEGLKFMVYLQKENIIDESGMPKERFSAEFPKEGPSILRIQQVVRGDSAAYFCASNTRVAGIYEQYFGPGTRLTVT.

The table lists this clonotype with many counts. The chain links TRBV12-3 or TRBV12-4 to TRBJ2-7; D is ambiguous. The germline V and J ends were trimmed by 0 bases and 2 bases, with 11 bases remaining between them. The CDR3 spans 15 residues. The CDR3 DNA reads as TGTGCCAGCAGTTTAGCGGATCTTCCCGCCTACGAGCAGTACTTC. Encoded protein: CASSLADLPAYEQYF.

This clonotype was counted at least ten times. The V and J genes are TRBV7-2 and TRBJ2-2; 11 bases are a match to TRBD2. Looked up from germline, CDR1 is SGHTA and CDR2 is FQGNSA. The trim removed 1 base at V and 4 bases at J, leaving 2 bases unmatched. This CDR3 has 16 residues. The CDR3 protein is CASSLVAGGITGELFF. The CDR3 bases are TGTGCCAGCAGCTTAGTAGCGGGAGGGATCACCGGGGAGCTGTTTTTT.

This clonotype was counted at least ten times. The genes are TRBV5-6 and TRBJ2-7, with D possibly called TRBD1 or TRBD2 (5 bases each). Germline V gene lookup returns CDR1 SGHDT and CDR2 YYEEEE. The length of the CDR3 is 15 residues. The germline V and J ends were trimmed by 4 bases and 2 bases, with 16 bases remaining between them. DNA of the CDR3: TGTGCCAGCAGCATTCAAGGGACCGGAACCTACGAGCAGTACTTC. This gives the protein CASSIQGTGTYEQYF.

This clonotype was observed at least ten times. This chain connects TRBV2 to TRBJ1-5, with 9 positions matching TRBD1. The V segment lost 6 bases and the J segment 7 bases; nucleotides outside the gene matches: 10. There are 15 residues in the CDR3. Germline values: CDR1 SNHLY, CDR2 FYNNEI. The CDR3 region has the DNA TGTGCCAGCAGCCGCGCGGACAGGGGTGGACAGCCCCAGCATTTT. Protein: CASSRADRGGQPQHF.

This clonotype was picked up many times. The chain couples TRBV25-1 to TRBJ2-6, with TRBD1 as a possible D gene (6 bases). The CDR3 contains 14 residues. Germline V CDR1 and CDR2: MGHDK, SYGVNS. V gave up 10 bases and J gave up 1 base, with 11 bases separating them. CDR3 amino acids: CATRGGSGANVLTF. CDR3 coding DNA: TGTGCCACCCGAGGGGGTTCTGGGGCCAACGTCCTGACTTTC.

Remarks on this clonotype: Compared with germline, one end of the junction differs, possibly owing to a read error. The V call is TRBV20-1, the J call TRBJ2-5; D remains unclear. The germline gives CDR1 DFQATT, CDR2 SNEGSKA (reference sequence). The CDR3 length is 13 residues. In DNA, the CDR3 is TGCAGTGCTAGAGGGGCGGCCCAAGAGCCCCAGTATTTC. It encodes CSARGAAQEPQYF.

This clonotype has a count of ten or more. V gene TRBV7-2 combines with J gene TRBJ2-1; 9 bases line up with TRBD2. CDR1 is SGHTA and CDR2 is FQGNSA in the germline V gene. This CDR3 comprises 16 residues. V shed 4 bases and J 1 base; nucleotides not matched to a gene: 5. This chain's CDR3 is CASSSRSGRSYNEQFF. CDR3 nucleotide sequence: TGTGCCAGCAGCTCACGTAGCGGGAGATCCTACAATGAGCAGTTCTTC.

On this clonotype: A read error is possible here, since a much larger clone lies one base away. V gene TRBV15 combines with J gene TRBJ2-4, with unresolved D. The CDR3 consists of 14 residues. Germline-derived CDR1 and CDR2 are LNHNV and YYDKDF (reference sequence). V was shortened by 0 bases and J by 8 bases, with 11 bases between the two germline ends. The CDR3 sequence: CATSRDISKDIQYF. The CDR3 bases are TGTGCCACCAGCAGAGATATCTCGAAAGACATTCAGTACTTC.

This clonotype was counted at least ten times. This rearrangement joins TRBV9 to TRBJ2-7; the match to TRBD1 covers 7 bases. Germline CDR1 SGDLS, CDR2 YYNGEE. The V and J ends lost 4 bases and 5 bases, in that order; junction bases with no gene match: 12. This CDR3 region has 15 residues. In DNA form, the CDR3 reads TGTGCCAGCAGCCCGACGCTGGACAGGCAGAACGAGCAGTACTTC. Encoded protein: CASSPTLDRQNEQYF.

Judged by abundance, this clonotype is medium-sized (0.01 to 0.1%). The CDR3 sequence is CSVAPRGGTEAFF. DNA of the CDR3: TGCAGCGTTGCTCCCCGGGGGGGGACTGAAGCTTTCTTT. The rearrangement links TRBV29-1 to TRBJ1-1; the D gene is possibly TRBD1 (5 bases). The CDR3 has 13 amino acids. Germline V gene lookup returns CDR1 SQVTM and CDR2 ANQGSEA. Trimming removed 4 bases at V and 5 bases at J, with 14 bases between.

This clonotype was seen repeatedly, ten times or more. The chain employs TRBV6-5 and TRBJ1-1, with D unresolved. The CDR3 has 13 residues. Trimming removed 4 bases from V and 3 bases from J, with 9 bases in between. CDR1 and CDR2 from the germline V gene are MNHEY and SVGAGI. In nucleotides, the CDR3 is TGTGCCAGCAGTTTTCGAGACGACACTGAAGCTTTCTTT. This codes for CASSFRDDTEAFF.

This clonotype is labeled medium-sized. The chain links TRBV7-9 to TRBJ2-7; TRBD1 or TRBD2 may be the D gene (5 bases each). V was shortened by 4 bases and J by 7 bases, with 23 bases between the two germline ends. The CDR3 has 16 amino acids. Germline CDR1 reads SEHNR; CDR2 reads FQNEAQ (reference sequence). Here the CDR3 reads CASSWGPPGLSGEQYF. The CDR3 DNA reads TGTGCCAGCAGCTGGGGACCACCAGGTTTGTCCGGGGAGCAGTACTTC.

This clonotype showed up many times. The rearrangement joins TRBV24-1 to TRBJ1-1, with 10 bases matching TRBD1. The CDR3 totals 16 residues. Per germline, CDR1 KGHDR and CDR2 SFDVKD. J was trimmed by 4 bases and V by 3 bases; bases with no gene match: 7. CDR3 sequence reads: CATSDRDRGGSTEAFF. CDR3 in DNA: TGTGCCACCAGTGATCGGGACAGGGGAGGAAGCACTGAAGCTTTCTTT.

This clonotype was seen ten or more times. This rearrangement joins TRBV12-3 or TRBV12-4 to TRBJ2-1; the D is unclear. This CDR3 is 15 amino acids long. V was clipped by 3 bases and J by 1 base, with 10 bases between them. This CDR3 reads CASSFRVLSYNEQFF. CDR3 nucleotide sequence: TGTGCCAGCAGTTTCCGGGTCCTGTCCTACAATGAGCAGTTCTTC.

The rearrangement uses TRBV9 and TRBJ2-2, with 15 bases aligning to TRBD2. With 4 bases clipped from V and 7 bases from J, the junction kept 5 bases outside the gene matches. The CDR3 is 16 residues long. Per the germline V gene, CDR1 is SGDLS and CDR2 is YYNGEE. CDR3 bases: TGTGCCAGCAGCACCGGACTAGCGGGAGGGAGCGGGGAGCTGTTTTTT. Its translation: CASSTGLAGGSGELFF.

This clonotype was detected ten times or more. The V call is TRBV20-1, the J call TRBJ1-1; D gene unclear. V lost 0 bases, J lost 2 bases, and 13 bases lay in between. Germline CDR1 reads DFQATT; CDR2 reads SNEGSKA (reference sequence). This CDR3 has 15 amino acids. The CDR3 loop reads CSARELRNLNTEAFF. The CDR3 nucleotides read TGCAGTGCTAGAGAACTCAGGAACTTAAACACTGAAGCTTTCTTT.

V and J are TRBV9 and TRBJ2-7, with D possibly matching TRBD2 (6 bases). The V end lost 2 bases, the J end lost 5 bases, and 14 bases lay between the germline ends. This CDR3 spans 14 amino acids. Germline CDR1 is SGDLS and CDR2 is YYNGEE. The CDR3 loop is CASSVGYGGNEQYF. The CDR3 nucleotides are TGTGCCAGCAGCGTGGGGTATGGGGGGAACGAGCAGTACTTC. Variable domain in full (rest from reference TRBV9 and TRBJ2-7): DSGVTQTPKHLITATGQRVTLRCSPRSGDLSVYWYQQSLDQGLQFLIQYYNGEERAKGNILERFSAQQFPDLHSELNLSSLELGDSALYFCASSVGYGGNEQYFGPGTRLTVT.

This clonotype was found many times. The V call is TRBV5-1, the J call TRBJ2-1; 7 bases match TRBD1. The CDR3 sequence is 15 residues long. V shed 3 bases, J shed 3 bases, and the junction held 6 bases outside the gene matches. Germline V CDR1 and CDR2: SGHRS, YFSETQ. Here the CDR3 DNA reads TGCGCCAGCAGCTCCGGGACAGCCTTCTACAATGAGCAGTTCTTC. This encodes CASSSGTAFYNEQFF.

At least ten counts were recorded for this clonotype. The V call is TRBV24-1, the J call TRBJ2-3, with 11 bases that match TRBD2. The CDR3 runs to 18 residues. V shed 0 bases, J shed 0 bases, and the junction held 4 bases outside the gene matches. CDR1 is KGHDR, CDR2 SFDVKD, per germline. The CDR3 nucleotides are TGTGCCACCAGTGATTTGCGATCTAGCGGGGGGAGCACAGATACGCAGTATTTT. Protein sequence: CATSDLRSSGGSTDTQYF.

This clonotype was found many times. The rearrangement joins TRBV21-1 to TRBJ2-7; the D call in the table, TRBD2, was not verified against the DNA. TRBV21-1 counts as a pseudogene. CDR3 length: 16 residues. The CDR3 DNA sequence: TGTGCCAGCAGCAAAGAAGGTAGCGGGAGACATTACGAGCAGTACTTC. Protein: CASSKEGSGRHYEQYF.

At least ten counts were recorded for this clonotype. The J gene is TRBJ1-5, the V gene TRBV10-3; no clear D gene. Trimming left V 6 bases short and J 3 bases short, with 9 bases between. Per germline, CDR1 ENHRY and CDR2 SYGVKD. The CDR3 length is 13 residues. The CDR3 nucleotides are TGTGCCATCAGCGACGGATACAATCAGCCCCAGCATTTT. It translates to CAISDGYNQPQHF.

This clonotype was picked up many times. The V call is TRBV24-1, the J call TRBJ2-1; D perhaps matches TRBD2 (6 bases). Deletions cut 5 bases from V and 0 bases from J, with 10 bases between. The CDR3 runs 15 residues. In germline, CDR1 is KGHDR, CDR2 SFDVKD. CDR3: CATSAVADSYNEQFF. In DNA, the CDR3 is TGTGCCACCAGTGCGGTAGCGGACTCCTACAATGAGCAGTTCTTC.